These 17 T cell receptor beta chains share one sample of origin, sequenced in a study of T cell changes during pregnancy in multiple sclerosis. Libraries were prepared by immunoSEQ multiplex PCR; TCRdb keeps only in-frame clonotypes and omits some of them. The sample shows approximately 35,000 clones, over 85% of them seen only once. The source was CD4+ T cells from peripheral blood mononuclear cells, collected after pregnancy. The receptors originated from a female donor in good health, enrolled as a control in a pregnancy study.

The chain is built from TRBV19 and TRBJ2-4, with TRBD2 matching 7 bases. Germline V gene lookup returns CDR1 LNHDA and CDR2 SQIVND (reference sequence). The CDR3 contains 15 residues. With V trimmed by 11 bases and J by 5 bases, 15 bases remained unmatched. CDR3 in amino acids: CASRRWGGIENIQYF. CDR3 sequence (DNA): TGTGCCTCTAGAAGGTGGGGGGGAATAGAAAACATTCAGTACTTC.

This chain uses TRBV6-4 with TRBJ2-3; D is perhaps TRBD2 (5 bases). Per germline, CDR1 MRHNA and CDR2 SNTAGT. The CDR3 loop spans 16 amino acids. With 4 bases removed from V and 5 bases from J, the gap between germline ends came to 19 bases. CDR3 in DNA: TGTGCCAGCAGTGCGAACTCCTGGGGAGTCAGAGATACGCAGTATTTT. Translating it yields CASSANSWGVRDTQYF.

The chain employs TRBV5-4 and TRBJ2-7, with 8 bases identical to TRBD1. The length of the CDR3 is 15 residues. Per the germline V gene, CDR1 is SGHNT and CDR2 is YYREEE (reference sequence). V was pared by 2 bases and J by 2 bases, with 6 bases of the junction left unmatched. CDR3 sequence reads: CASSFGQGRTYEQYF. DNA for the CDR3: TGTGCCAGCAGCTTCGGACAGGGACGGACCTACGAGCAGTACTTC.

The rearrangement links TRBV2 to TRBJ2-3; 9 bases agree with TRBD2. Losses at the gene ends were 1 base for V and 3 bases for J; bases not matched to a gene: 5. The CDR3 consists of 16 residues. Looked up from germline, CDR1 is SNHLY and CDR2 is FYNNEI. The CDR3 region has the DNA TGTGCCAGCAGTGAAGAACTAGCGGGTTTTACAGATACGCAGTATTTT. It encodes CASSEELAGFTDTQYF. The full variable domain, completed using reference TRBV2 and TRBJ2-3, is EPEVTQTPSHQVTQMGQEVILRCVPISNHLYFYWYRQILGQKVEFLVSFYNNEISEKSEIFDDQFSVERPDGSNFTLKIRSTKLEDSAMYFCASSEELAGFTDTQYFGPGTRLTVL.

This sequence joins TRBV30 and TRBJ2-7, with 10 nucleotides matching TRBD2. Germline V CDR1 and CDR2: GTSNPN, SVGIG (reference sequence). The length of the CDR3 is 14 residues. V trimming: 1 base; J trimming: 2 bases; junction bases outside the gene matches: 2. The DNA for the CDR3 is TGTGCCTGGAGTGCGCTAGCGGGAGCCTACGAGCAGTACTTC. The encoded protein is CAWSALAGAYEQYF.

The rearrangement uses TRBV19 and TRBJ1-2; 9 bases fit TRBD1. The germline V gene encodes CDR1 LNHDA and CDR2 SQIVND (reference sequence). The CDR3 loop spans 15 amino acids. Germline trimming cut 7 bases from V and 7 bases from J; bases unmatched to any gene: 13. CDR3 protein: CASNYVTGTGSGYTF. In DNA, the CDR3 is TGTGCCAGTAACTATGTTACCGGGACAGGGAGTGGCTACACCTTC.

V and J are TRBV5-4 and TRBJ2-3; 9 bases fit TRBD2. V lost 0 bases, J lost 0 bases, and 2 bases stayed unmatched. Germline CDR1 reads SGHNT; CDR2 reads YYREEE (reference sequence). The CDR3 spans 16 residues. The CDR3 sequence is CASSLEREVSTDTQYF. CDR3 bases: TGTGCCAGCAGCTTGGAGCGGGAGGTTAGCACAGATACGCAGTATTTT.

This clone was detected only once. The V call is TRBV28, the J call TRBJ2-1, with TRBD2 identical over 7 bases. V dropped 10 bases and J dropped 0; count of bases not matched to a gene: 9. Germline V gene data show CDR1 as MDHEN and CDR2 as SYDVKM. The CDR3 length is 15 residues. The DNA for the CDR3 is TGTGCCATAGCGGGTCAGGGTCTCTCCTACAATGAGCAGTTCTTC. This gives the protein CAIAGQGLSYNEQFF. Variable domain in full (rest from reference TRBV28 and TRBJ2-1): DVKVTQSSRYLVKRTGEKVFLECVQDMDHENMFWYRQDPGLGLRLIYFSYDVKMKEKGDIPEGYSVSREKKERFSLILESASTNQTSMYLCAIAGQGLSYNEQFFGPGTRLTVL.

The chain has TRBV7-2 and TRBJ1-5; possible D gene TRBD1, 5 bases. Germline V gene data show CDR1 as SGHTA and CDR2 as FQGNSA. The ends were cut back, 0 bases at V and 4 bases at J, with 16 bases in the middle. CDR3 length equals 17 residues. The CDR3 DNA is TGTGCCAGCAGCTTAGCTACCGCAGGGATATCTAATCAGCCCCAGCATTTT. Protein product: CASSLATAGISNQPQHF.

V gene TRBV7-2 combines with J gene TRBJ2-7, with TRBD1 as a possible D gene (6 bases). Germline V gene sequence: CDR1 SGHTA, CDR2 FQGNSA. The CDR3 has 17 amino acids. The ends were cut back, 5 bases at V and 2 bases at J, with 22 bases in the middle. Written as DNA, the CDR3 is TGTGCCAGCAGCCCCCGACAGACAGGCCGGCCTCCCTACGAGCAGTACTTC. This encodes CASSPRQTGRPPYEQYF.

The chain combines TRBV6-4 with TRBJ2-7; 8 bases agree with TRBD2. CDR3 length: 19 amino acids. Germline CDR1 reads MRHNA; CDR2 reads SNTAGT. V shed 3 bases and J 2 bases; nucleotides not matched to a gene: 18. The CDR3 protein is CASSDNEGAGDRGTYEQYF. In nucleotides, the CDR3 is TGTGCCAGCAGTGATAATGAGGGAGCGGGGGACCGAGGCACCTACGAGCAGTACTTC.

CDR3 residues: CASSQSSRDRSSYEQYF. DNA of the CDR3: TGTGCCAGCAGCCAAAGCTCCCGGGACAGGAGCTCCTACGAGCAGTACTTC. The chain combines TRBV14 with TRBJ2-7; 8 bases line up with TRBD1. The germline CDR1 and CDR2 sequences are SGHDN and FVKESK. Losses at the gene ends were 2 bases for V and 0 bases for J; bases not matched to a gene: 9. The CDR3 has 17 amino acids.

V usage is TRBV5-6 and J usage is TRBJ1-1, with D possibly TRBD1 on 5 matching bases. The germline gives CDR1 SGHDT, CDR2 YYEEEE. Trimming pared 2 bases from V and 3 bases from J, leaving 11 bases between. This CDR3 is 14 amino acids long. CDR3 nucleotide sequence: TGTGCCAGCAGCTTTGGTGGGGGGGACACTGAAGCTTTCTTT. Amino acids: CASSFGGGDTEAFF.

This clone is a singleton in its sample. This sequence joins TRBV6-5 and TRBJ1-5; TRBD1 aligns across 7 bases. CDR3 size: 13 residues. Germline V gene data show CDR1 as MNHEY and CDR2 as SVGAGI. V gave up 5 bases and J gave up 6 bases; unmatched junction bases: 4. CDR3 protein: CASSQTGTQPQHF. The CDR3 bases are TGTGCCAGCAGTCAGACAGGGACTCAGCCCCAGCATTTT.

In DNA, the CDR3 is TGCGCCAGCAGCTTGAGCTCCAGAGGGAATTCACCCCTCCACTTT. Protein product: CASSLSSRGNSPLHF. V and J are TRBV5-1 and TRBJ1-6; D is undetermined. There are 15 residues in the CDR3. CDR1 SGHRS and CDR2 YFSETQ come from the germline V gene. Trimming removed 1 base at V and 7 bases at J, with 12 bases between.

This clone was recorded only once. The chain joins TRBV27 to TRBJ2-7; TRBD2 is a possible D gene (6 bases). The V and J ends lost 4 bases and 0 bases respectively, with 13 bases between them. The CDR3 length is 15 residues. Germline lookup yields CDR1 MNHEY and CDR2 SMNVEV (reference sequence). CDR3 bases: TGTGCCAGCAGTTCCGAGCGGGCGAACTCCTACGAGCAGTACTTC. Amino acid sequence: CASSSERANSYEQYF.

The chain links TRBV7-6 to TRBJ2-1; D call uncertain. The CDR3 is 12 amino acids. Trimming took off 5 bases at V and 9 bases at J, with 11 bases between the two ends. CDR1 is SGHVS, CDR2 FNYEAQ, per germline. In nucleotides, the CDR3 is TGTGCCAGCAGCCTAATGAGAGGTGAGCAGTTCTTC. This sequence encodes CASSLMRGEQFF.